A selection of T cell receptor beta chains follows, all from one sample in a study of OX40 agonist ivuxolimab in advanced cancers. Sequencing used immunoSEQ multiplex PCR; TCRdb keeps in-frame clones, though not all of them. The sample holds about 50,000 clones, around 88% seen once. Sequencing was performed on CD4+ or CD8+ T cells sorted from blood, taken in a trial of the OX40 agonist ivuxolimab. The receptors derive from an adult with an advanced solid tumor such as melanoma, head and neck, liver or kidney cancer. Each CDR3 is given with its conserved first and last residue. Each record gives: J gene, V gene, CDR3 protein.

J gene: TRBJ2-1
V gene: TRBV5-4
CDR3 protein: CASSLTVQGEQFF

J gene: TRBJ1-2
V gene: TRBV10-3
CDR3 protein: CAISALSQGPHYGYTF

J gene: TRBJ2-1
V gene: TRBV9
CDR3 protein: CASSLGTNSYNEQFF

J gene: TRBJ2-1
V gene: TRBV14
CDR3 protein: CASSQDESGVASFNEQFF

J gene: TRBJ2-3
V gene: TRBV18
CDR3 protein: CASSPGPTDTQYF

J gene: TRBJ2-1
V gene: TRBV7-3
CDR3 protein: CASSLSPGQGAREQFF

J gene: TRBJ2-5
V gene: TRBV29-1
CDR3 protein: CSVVPGKETQYF

J gene: TRBJ2-7
V gene: TRBV15
CDR3 protein: CATSTRQGRSSYEQYF

J gene: TRBJ2-4
V gene: TRBV30
CDR3 protein: CAWSVLATKNIQYF

J gene: TRBJ1-3
V gene: TRBV6-5
CDR3 protein: CASSYLGSSGNTIYF

J gene: TRBJ2-7
V gene: TRBV6-5
CDR3 protein: CASREGEWYEQYF

J gene: TRBJ2-3
V gene: TRBV21-1
CDR3 protein: CASSKAWLVHADTQYF

J gene: TRBJ2-7
V gene: TRBV11-2
CDR3 protein: CASSISIGLGRAEQYF

J gene: TRBJ2-2
V gene: TRBV7-8
CDR3 protein: CASSLDPGDNTGELFF

J gene: TRBJ2-7
V gene: TRBV5-1
CDR3 protein: CASSLSGTPLEEQYF